This T cell receptor beta chain was obtained from a study of blood T cell repertoires in COVID-19. Generated by immunoSEQ multiplex PCR, the TCRdb table keeps only in-frame clones and is missing some. The sample lists 78,000 or so clones, 87% seen once, with roughly 7% in the top ten. Per germline, CDR1 LNHDA and CDR2 SQIVND (reference sequence). V was cut by 2 bases and J by 5 bases, with 18 bases left in between. The CDR3 has 16 amino acids. The clonotype was recovered from a woman aged 50 to 65 with acute or convalescent COVID-19. This rearrangement joins TRBV19 to TRBJ1-1; D might be TRBD1 (6 bases). What was sequenced was peripheral blood. DNA of the CDR3: TGTGCCAGTAGTATAAAAGGCGGGGGGCTTCGGACTGAAGCTTTCTTT. Residues: CASSIKGGGLRTEAFF.